This T cell receptor (beta chain) was obtained from a study of blood T cell repertoires in COVID-19. Across the whole study: Researchers got acute and convalescent COVID-19 samples from the United States, Italy and Spain. T cells, B-cell-depleted T cells, or PBMCs supplied cDNA or gDNA.

Under the authors' procedure: The assay estimated nucleated cells by amplifying reference gene primers. Sequencing was performed with immunoSEQ multiplex PCR; in TCRdb, only in-frame clones are kept and a portion is missing. The V and J calls and clone size come from that table; D and trimming were worked out from the DNA. This repertoire shows about 22,000 clones, around 90% found once; its top ten account for around 3%. Input material: peripheral blood. The sequence was obtained from a woman in her seventies with active COVID-19.

In nucleotides, the CDR3 is TGCGCCAGCAGCTTGGAGTCCAGAGCTTTCTTT. Residues: CASSLESRAFF. This sequence joins TRBV5-1 and TRBJ1-1, with no clear D. The CDR3 consists of 11 residues. The V and J ends lost 0 bases and 10 bases respectively, with 7 bases between them. In germline, CDR1 is SGHRS, CDR2 YFSETQ.